Included here is one T cell receptor (beta chain) sequence, with context. Which antigen it targets is not known. Base qualities are missing; no much larger clone stands one base away. The sample belongs to a study of OX40 agonist ivuxolimab in advanced cancers. Study-wide context: The costimulatory receptor OX40 (CD134) was targeted by ivuxolimab, a fully human IgG2 agonistic monoclonal antibody. Intravenous ivuxolimab was administered to patients every 2 weeks at six dose levels: 0.01, 0.1, 0.3, 1.5, 3 and 10 mg/kg. Of the approximately 53 patients in dose escalation, about 20 had hepatocellular carcinoma, roughly 15 had melanoma, 9 had renal cell carcinoma and 9 had head and neck cancer. In the dose-escalation cohort, roughly four fifths of patients were male, and the mean age was approximately 60 years, with a range of 23 to 79. Patients were allowed to have had prior anti-PD-1, anti-PD-L1 or anti-CTLA-4 therapy, and approximately 40% of the dose-escalation patients had previously received checkpoint inhibitors. Three dose-escalation patients achieved partial responses, one with hepatocellular carcinoma and two with cutaneous melanoma. Peripheral TCRbeta sequencing aimed to test whether ivuxolimab altered TCR sequence diversity and caused clonal T-cell expansion. The paper reports the monotherapy dose-escalation portion (N = 52 patients) of the phase I ivuxolimab trial.

There are 13 amino acids in the CDR3, from cysteine to phenylalanine inclusive. Only CDR3 DNA remains: 39 bases, in frame from the first base. CDR1 and CDR2 (SEHNR, FQNEAQ) derive from the germline V gene (reference sequence). V and J are truncated by 5 bases and 0 bases respectively, leaving an intervening sequence of 7 bases. For sequencing of the TCRbeta CDR3 region, genomic DNA was extracted from the sorted cells. The immunoSEQ Assay was used to sequence the TCRbeta CDR3 regions. Sourced from immuneACCESS, this table was stored by TCRdb with only in-frame sequences that have V and J called. A share of the clones is absent; for the studies checked, an unresolved V gene accounts for under half, and the remainder has no known explanation. The sample data list some 49,000 clones, and around nine tenths of these were observed just once. The ten largest make up about 54% of the sample. What the research found in general, with its limitations: In partial responders in the 0.1-3.0 mg/kg groups, normalized peripheral clonal expansion was found to be among the lowest, especially among CD8+ T cells. At doses of 0.1 to 3.0 mg/kg, clonal expansion of both CD4+ and CD8+ T cells in blood was seen between baseline and week 6. After ivuxolimab, more expanded clones were found on average in CD8+ T cells than in CD4+ T cells. Low levels of normalized T-cell clonal expansion were also shown by some nonresponding patients. The antigen specificity of the clonally expanded peripheral T cells was not determined.

Patients with autoimmune disease history or receiving systemic immunosuppression were excluded from the trial. Peripheral blood for TCR sequencing was collected from all dose cohorts at baseline, on cycle 4 day 1, and on cycle 7 day 1. The samples were drawn from a first-in-human, open-label, multicenter phase I dose-escalation trial of ivuxolimab. Adults with locally advanced or metastatic melanoma, renal cell, hepatocellular, or head and neck squamous cell carcinoma were enrolled in the trial. CD4+ and CD8+ T cells were sorted separately from peripheral blood before TCR sequencing. The clonotype comes from an adult with an advanced solid tumor such as melanoma, head and neck, liver or kidney cancer. Sequencing used CD4+ or CD8+ T cells sorted from blood, obtained in a trial of the OX40 agonist ivuxolimab. This chain is built from TRBV7-9 and TRBJ1-1; there is no confident call for the D gene. The DNA sequence is given as TGTGCCAGCAGCCCAACCCTGAACACTGAAGCTTTCTTT. Its protein is CASSPTLNTEAFF.